The 27 T cell receptor beta chains presented below share a single source sample, sequenced in a study of blood T cell repertoires in COVID-19. TCRdb keeps only in-frame clones here, not all; method: immunoSEQ multiplex PCR. The sample yields more than 9,500 clones, around 70% seen once. Sequences were obtained from peripheral blood. The receptors stem from a man aged 55 to 69 with COVID-19, enrolled during active disease.

The chain uses TRBV24-1 and TRBJ2-2; no definite D call. Germline values: CDR1 KGHDR, CDR2 SFDVKD. This CDR3 is 13 amino acids long. V dropped 8 bases and J dropped 0 bases, with 6 bases sitting between them. CDR3 sequence (DNA): TGTGCCACCAAACTGTCGAACACCGGGGAGCTGTTTTTT. This codes for CATKLSNTGELFF.

The chain couples TRBV3-1 (or the pseudogene TRBV3-2) to TRBJ1-1; no definite D call. V was cut by 4 bases and J by 10 bases, with 16 bases left in between. The CDR3 extends over 13 amino acids. Germline CDR1 is LGHDT and CDR2 is YNNKEL (reference sequence). This CDR3 reads CASSPHRRGAAFF. The CDR3 DNA reads as TGTGCCAGCAGCCCACATAGGCGGGGAGCAGCTTTCTTT.

The rearrangement joins TRBV6-2 or TRBV6-3 to TRBJ2-3; 11 bases map to TRBD2. The CDR3 length is 17 residues. V lost 5 bases, J lost 5 bases, and 12 bases stayed unmatched. Germline CDR1 MNHEY, CDR2 SVGEGT. CDR3 sequence reads: CASSLPTSGKWRDTQYF. The CDR3 region has the DNA TGTGCCAGCAGTCTCCCGACTAGCGGGAAATGGAGAGATACGCAGTATTTT.

CDR3 sequence reads: CASSISTVNQPQHF. The CDR3 nucleotides are TGTGCCAGTAGTATCAGCACAGTTAATCAGCCCCAGCATTTT. The chain employs TRBV19 and TRBJ1-5; D ambiguous. Germline-derived CDR1 and CDR2 are LNHDA and SQIVND (reference sequence). The CDR3 has 14 amino acids. Trimming cost V 3 bases and J 4 bases, with 10 bases left between them. The full variable domain, in which reference TRBV19 and TRBJ1-5 provide the parts outside the CDR3, is DGGITQSPKYLFRKEGQNVTLSCEQNLNHDAMYWYRQDPGQGLRLIYYSQIVNDFQKGDIAEGYSVSREKKESFPLTVTSAQKNPTAFYLCASSISTVNQPQHFGDGTRLSIL.

The V and J genes are TRBV27 and TRBJ1-6, with 7 bases aligning to TRBD1. From germline, CDR1 is MNHEY and CDR2 SMNVEV (reference sequence). V lost 7 bases to trimming and J lost 9 bases; unmatched junction nucleotides: 9. This CDR3 comprises 14 residues. CDR3 DNA: TGTGCCAGCACTGCAGGGGGAAGTTCTTCACCCCTCCACTTT. Translated, it gives CASTAGGSSSPLHF.

This clone showed up just once. The genes are TRBV5-1 and TRBJ2-1; 8 bases align to TRBD2. With 5 bases clipped from V and 6 bases from J, the junction kept 10 bases outside the gene matches. Germline V gene sequence: CDR1 SGHRS, CDR2 YFSETQ. There are 15 residues in the CDR3. DNA of the CDR3: TGCGCCAGCAGACTGGGACTAGGAGGTCGCAATGAGCAGTTCTTC. Translation gives CASRLGLGGRNEQFF.

The rearrangement joins TRBV11-3 to TRBJ2-4; D may be TRBD2 (6 bases). The CDR3 has 11 residues. CDR1 and CDR2 (germline): SGHNT, YENEEA. V lost 10 bases to trimming and J lost 8 bases, with 12 bases between them. The CDR3 protein is CATSSGDIQYF. The CDR3 nucleotides read TGTGCCACCTCCTCGGGGGACATTCAGTACTTC.

This clone was found once. The CDR3 protein is CASSPFQETQYF. The CDR3 region has the DNA TGTGCCAGCAGCCCCTTCCAAGAGACCCAGTACTTC. V is TRBV6-5 and J is TRBJ2-5; D unclear. This CDR3 comprises 12 residues. V lost 6 bases and J lost 1, with 6 bases in between. From germline, CDR1 is MNHEY and CDR2 SVGAGI.

V is TRBV3-1 (or the pseudogene TRBV3-2) and J is TRBJ2-3, with 8 bases fitting TRBD1. Trimming at V came to 0 bases and at J to 3 bases, leaving 5 bases not matched to a gene. The CDR3 spans 16 residues. Germline CDR1 LGHDT, CDR2 YNNKEL (reference sequence). The CDR3, as DNA: TGTGCCAGCAGCCAAGATCGGAACAGGGGGACAGATACGCAGTATTTT. It is translated as CASSQDRNRGTDTQYF.

V gene TRBV7-2 combines with J gene TRBJ1-4, with D maybe TRBD1 (5 bases). The V gene's germline CDR1 is SGHTA and CDR2 FQGNSA. Deletions cut 0 bases from V and 4 bases from J, with 9 bases between. CDR3 length: 15 amino acids. CDR3 nucleotides: TGTGCCAGCAGCTTAGCGCCAGGGTTTAATGAAAAACTGTTTTTT. It yields the protein CASSLAPGFNEKLFF.

The chain employs TRBV5-5 and TRBJ2-1; 7 bases align to TRBD1. The CDR3 consists of 16 residues. Looked up from germline, CDR1 is SGHKS and CDR2 is YYEKEE (reference sequence). The junction had 11 bases not matched to a gene; V was cut back by 4 bases and J by 4 bases. The CDR3 region is CASSNGTATVYNEQFF. For the CDR3, the DNA is TGTGCCAGCAGCAACGGGACAGCCACTGTATACAATGAGCAGTTCTTC. Drawing the rest from reference TRBV5-5 and TRBJ2-1, the complete variable domain is DAGVTQSPTHLIKTRGQQVTLRCSPISGHKSVSWYQQVLGQGPQFIFQYYEKEERGRGNFPDRFSARQFPNYSSELNVNALLLGDSALYLCASSNGTATVYNEQFFGPGTRLTVL.

V gene TRBV5-1 combines with J gene TRBJ2-7; 7 bases align to TRBD2. V shed 5 bases and J 9 bases; nucleotides not matched to a gene: 17. Germline V lookup: CDR1 SGHRS, CDR2 YFSETQ. The CDR3 is 15 amino acids. CDR3 sequence: CASRGFQERDPTQYV. CDR3 in DNA: TGCGCCAGCAGGGGGTTTCAGGAGCGGGATCCTACGCAGTACGTC.

The chain combines TRBV2 with TRBJ1-5; D is possibly TRBD1 (6 bases). This CDR3 is 15 amino acids long. Trimming took 4 bases from V and 2 from J, leaving 12 bases between them. Germline V CDR1 and CDR2: SNHLY, FYNNEI. CDR3 loop: CASSADSSGNQPQHF. For the CDR3, the DNA is TGTGCCAGCAGTGCGGACAGTTCCGGCAATCAGCCCCAGCATTTT.

The V and J genes are TRBV2 and TRBJ2-5, with 13 nucleotides matching TRBD2. Germline V gene sequence: CDR1 SNHLY, CDR2 FYNNEI. The CDR3 runs 13 residues. J lost 9 bases, V lost 11 bases, and 9 bases had no gene match. CDR3 region: CALVELAGGAQYF. Here the CDR3 DNA reads TGTGCCCTAGTGGAACTAGCGGGAGGGGCCCAGTACTTC. The full variable domain, in which reference TRBV2 and TRBJ2-5 provide the parts outside the CDR3, is EPEVTQTPSHQVTQMGQEVILRCVPISNHLYFYWYRQILGQKVEFLVSFYNNEISEKSEIFDDQFSVERPDGSNFTLKIRSTKLEDSAMYFCALVELAGGAQYFGPGTRLLVL.

This chain joins TRBV19 and TRBJ1-5; D is uncertain. The V end lost 3 bases, the J end lost 6 bases, and 15 bases lay between the germline ends. The V gene's germline CDR1 is LNHDA and CDR2 SQIVND (reference sequence). This CDR3 has 15 amino acids. The CDR3 here is CASSIDALSGQPQHF. CDR3 DNA sequence: TGTGCCAGTAGTATTGACGCTCTTAGCGGTCAGCCCCAGCATTTT.

The chain joins TRBV5-1 to TRBJ2-5, with D unclear. In germline, CDR1 is SGHRS, CDR2 YFSETQ. V lost 3 bases and J lost 5, with 23 bases in between. The CDR3 length is 17 residues. The chain's CDR3 is CASSSELVRVGEETQYF. In DNA, the CDR3 is TGCGCCAGCAGCTCCGAGCTGGTCCGGGTAGGTGAGGAGACCCAGTACTTC.

The chain uses TRBV7-8 and TRBJ2-3; no firm D call. This CDR3 is built from 15 residues. Germline lookup yields CDR1 SGHVS and CDR2 FQNEAQ. Deletions cut 5 bases from V and 2 bases from J, with 14 bases between. The CDR3 bases are TGTGCCAGCAGCCCCCGACAAATCCCCACAGATACGCAGTATTTT. This codes for CASSPRQIPTDTQYF.

The chain is built from TRBV15 and TRBJ2-1; 11 bases map to TRBD2. The CDR3 runs 17 residues. Germline V gene sequence: CDR1 LNHNV, CDR2 YYDKDF (reference sequence). V lost 1 base to trimming and J lost 4 bases; unmatched junction nucleotides: 6. CDR3 DNA: TGTGCCACCAGCAGAGGTGGAACTAGCGGGGGATACAATGAGCAGTTCTTC. Protein: CATSRGGTSGGYNEQFF.

J is TRBJ2-7 and V is TRBV11-3; D is unresolved. V shed 11 bases and J shed 1 base, with 18 bases lying between them. The germline V gene encodes CDR1 SGHNT and CDR2 YENEEA. CDR3 length: 14 residues. The CDR3 nucleotides are TGTGCCCGGATTGAGACTTCGGGTTCCTACGAGCAGTACGTC. Its protein product is CARIETSGSYEQYV.

V and J are TRBV5-1 and TRBJ2-3; 7 bases are a match to TRBD2. The V and J ends lost 4 bases and 2 bases, in that order; junction bases with no gene match: 7. CDR3 length: 15 residues. CDR1 and CDR2 (germline): SGHRS, YFSETQ. The CDR3: CASSVGRAPTDTQYF. CDR3 bases: TGCGCCAGCAGCGTGGGGAGGGCCCCCACAGATACGCAGTATTTT. The variable domain in full, with the rest retrieved from reference TRBV5-1 and TRBJ2-3, is KAGVTQTPRYLIKTRGQQVTLSCSPISGHRSVSWYQQTPGQGLQFLFEYFSETQRNKGNFPGRFSGRQFSNSRSEMNVSTLELGDSALYLCASSVGRAPTDTQYFGPGTRLTVL.

This clone came up once. The CDR3 loop is CASSLLGGGTEAFF. In DNA form, the CDR3 reads TGCGCCAGCAGCCTTCTGGGGGGTGGCACTGAAGCTTTCTTT. This chain connects TRBV4-1 to TRBJ1-1, with D perhaps TRBD1 (5 bases). CDR1 MGHRA and CDR2 YSYEKL come from the germline V gene. The length of the CDR3 is 14 residues. Trimming removed 4 bases at V and 4 bases at J, with 13 bases between.

The chain carries TRBV19 and TRBJ1-1; D gene uncertain. CDR1 is LNHDA, CDR2 SQIVND, per germline (reference sequence). The CDR3 length is 13 residues. The V end lost 5 bases, the J end lost 1 base, and 8 bases lay between the germline ends. In nucleotides, the CDR3 is TGTGCCAGTAGTGGAGCTTGGAACACTGAAGCTTTCTTT. This gives the protein CASSGAWNTEAFF.

The V and J genes are TRBV3-1 (or the pseudogene TRBV3-2) and TRBJ1-1, with D possibly TRBD1 on 6 matching bases. The CDR3 spans 13 residues. V dropped 1 base and J dropped 7 bases, with 10 bases sitting between them. Germline V gene sequence: CDR1 LGHDT, CDR2 YNNKEL (reference sequence). As DNA, the CDR3 is TGTGCCAGCAGCCAAGTCTCAGGGGTTGAAGCTTTCTTT. The encoded protein is CASSQVSGVEAFF.

The rearrangement uses TRBV19 and TRBJ1-5, with D possibly matching TRBD1 (6 bases). V was shortened by 5 bases and J by 7 bases, with 18 bases between the two germline ends. The CDR3 is 15 amino acids. Looked up from germline, CDR1 is LNHDA and CDR2 is SQIVND (reference sequence). The CDR3 reads CASSLQTGWGQPQHF. CDR3 DNA sequence: TGTGCCAGTAGTCTTCAGACAGGCTGGGGACAGCCCCAGCATTTT.

The chain couples TRBV7-9 to TRBJ1-5, with D perhaps TRBD1 (6 bases). V lost 4 bases, J lost 7 bases, and 17 bases lay in between. The germline CDR1 and CDR2 sequences are SEHNR and FQNEAQ (reference sequence). The CDR3 loop spans 15 amino acids. The CDR3 is CASSSQGAAEQPQHF. As DNA, the CDR3 is TGTGCCAGCAGCTCACAGGGAGCGGCTGAGCAGCCCCAGCATTTT.

This clone was counted a single time. The chain's CDR3 is CASSFAGQGFGTGELFF. The CDR3 DNA reads TGCGCCAGCAGCTTTGCTGGACAGGGCTTTGGGACCGGGGAGCTGTTTTTT. The chain carries TRBV5-1 and TRBJ2-2, with TRBD1 identical over 8 bases. V lost 2 bases to trimming and J lost 5 bases; unmatched junction nucleotides: 11. This CDR3 has 17 amino acids. Germline lookup yields CDR1 SGHRS and CDR2 YFSETQ.

This sequence joins TRBV28 and TRBJ2-7; 10 nucleotides agree with TRBD2. The CDR3 extends over 16 amino acids. V was pared by 8 bases and J by 0 bases, with 10 bases of the junction left unmatched. CDR1 MDHEN and CDR2 SYDVKM come from the germline V gene. CDR3 bases: TGTGCCAGCCGAAATCAACTAGCGGGGAGCTCCTACGAGCAGTACTTC. Its protein is CASRNQLAGSSYEQYF.